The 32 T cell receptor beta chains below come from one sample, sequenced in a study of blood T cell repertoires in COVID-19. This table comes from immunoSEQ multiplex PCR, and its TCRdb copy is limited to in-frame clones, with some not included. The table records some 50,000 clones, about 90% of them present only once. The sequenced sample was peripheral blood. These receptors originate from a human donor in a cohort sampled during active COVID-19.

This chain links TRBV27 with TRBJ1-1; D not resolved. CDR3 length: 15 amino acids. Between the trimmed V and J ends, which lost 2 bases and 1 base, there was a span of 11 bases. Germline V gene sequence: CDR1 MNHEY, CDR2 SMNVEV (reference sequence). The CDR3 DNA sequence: TGTGCCAGCAGTTTAACAGAGAACCAGAACACTGAAGCTTTCTTT. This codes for CASSLTENQNTEAFF.

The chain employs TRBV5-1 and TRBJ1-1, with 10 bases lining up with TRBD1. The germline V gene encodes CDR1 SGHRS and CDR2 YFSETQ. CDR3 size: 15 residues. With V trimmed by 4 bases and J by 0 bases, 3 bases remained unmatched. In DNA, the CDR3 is TGCGCCAGCAGCCCGGGACAGGGGATGAACACTGAAGCTTTCTTT. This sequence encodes CASSPGQGMNTEAFF.

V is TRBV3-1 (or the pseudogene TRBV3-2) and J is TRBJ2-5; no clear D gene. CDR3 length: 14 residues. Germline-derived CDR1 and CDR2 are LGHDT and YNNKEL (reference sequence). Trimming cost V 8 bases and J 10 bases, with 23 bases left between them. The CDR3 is CASWSWSPPSGQYF. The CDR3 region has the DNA TGTGCCAGCTGGAGTTGGAGCCCCCCGTCGGGCCAGTACTTC.

DNA for the CDR3: TGTGCCAGCAGCTTTGGGGGGGCGGAGGGCTACACCTTC. This sequence encodes CASSFGGAEGYTF. V usage is TRBV7-9 and J usage is TRBJ1-2; a possible D gene is TRBD1 (6 bases). The V gene lost 3 bases and the J gene lost 8 bases, with 13 bases spanning the gap. CDR1 is SEHNR and CDR2 is FQNEAQ in the germline V gene (reference sequence). This CDR3 has 13 residues.

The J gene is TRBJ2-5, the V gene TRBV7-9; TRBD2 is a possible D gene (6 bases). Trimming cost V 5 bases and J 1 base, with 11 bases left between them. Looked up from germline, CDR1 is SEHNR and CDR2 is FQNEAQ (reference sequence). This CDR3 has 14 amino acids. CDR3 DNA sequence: TGTGCCAGCAGCAAATCCGGGGGCCAAGAGACCCAGTACTTC. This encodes CASSKSGGQETQYF.

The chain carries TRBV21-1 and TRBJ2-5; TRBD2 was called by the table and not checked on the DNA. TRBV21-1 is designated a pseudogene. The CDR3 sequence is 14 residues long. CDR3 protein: CASSKASGGETQYF. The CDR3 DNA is TGTGCCAGCAGCAAAGCTTCGGGGGGAGAGACCCAGTACTTC.

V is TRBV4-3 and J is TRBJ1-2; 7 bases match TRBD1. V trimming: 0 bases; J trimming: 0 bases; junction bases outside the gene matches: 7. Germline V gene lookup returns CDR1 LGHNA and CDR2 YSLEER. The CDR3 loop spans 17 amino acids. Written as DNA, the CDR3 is TGCGCCAGCAGCCAAGAGGACCTGACAGGGACTAACTATGGCTACACCTTC. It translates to CASSQEDLTGTNYGYTF.

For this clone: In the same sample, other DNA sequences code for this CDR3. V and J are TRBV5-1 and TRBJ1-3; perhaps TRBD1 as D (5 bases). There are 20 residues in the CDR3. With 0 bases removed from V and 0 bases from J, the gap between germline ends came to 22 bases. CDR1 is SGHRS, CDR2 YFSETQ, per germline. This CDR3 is CASSLGGDVWAASSGNTIYF. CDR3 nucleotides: TGCGCCAGCAGCTTGGGGGGGGACGTATGGGCAGCAAGCTCTGGAAACACCATATATTTT.

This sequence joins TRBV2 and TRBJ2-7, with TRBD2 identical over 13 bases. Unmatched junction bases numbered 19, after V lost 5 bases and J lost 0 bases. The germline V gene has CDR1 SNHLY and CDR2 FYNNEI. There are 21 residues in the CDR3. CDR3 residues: CASSSQGLLARTSGSSYEQYF. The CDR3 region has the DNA TGTGCCAGCAGTTCACAGGGGTTACTAGCCAGGACTAGCGGGAGCTCCTACGAGCAGTACTTC. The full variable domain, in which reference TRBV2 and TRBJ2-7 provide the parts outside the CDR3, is EPEVTQTPSHQVTQMGQEVILRCVPISNHLYFYWYRQILGQKVEFLVSFYNNEISEKSEIFDDQFSVERPDGSNFTLKIRSTKLEDSAMYFCASSSQGLLARTSGSSYEQYFGPGTRLTVT.

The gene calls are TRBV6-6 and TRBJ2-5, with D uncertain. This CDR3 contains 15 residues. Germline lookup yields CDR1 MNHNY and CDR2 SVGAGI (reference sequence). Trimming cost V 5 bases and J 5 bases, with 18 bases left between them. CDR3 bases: TGTGCCAGCAGTCCCTATTCCGGTCCCCTGGAGACCCAGTACTTC. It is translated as CASSPYSGPLETQYF.

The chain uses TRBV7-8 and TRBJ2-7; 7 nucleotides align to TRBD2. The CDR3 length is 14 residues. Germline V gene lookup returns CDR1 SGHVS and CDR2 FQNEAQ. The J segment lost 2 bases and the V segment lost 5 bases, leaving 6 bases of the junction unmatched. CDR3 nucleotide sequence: TGTGCCAGCAGCCTTCGGGGGAGGGCCTACGAGCAGTACTTC. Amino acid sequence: CASSLRGRAYEQYF.

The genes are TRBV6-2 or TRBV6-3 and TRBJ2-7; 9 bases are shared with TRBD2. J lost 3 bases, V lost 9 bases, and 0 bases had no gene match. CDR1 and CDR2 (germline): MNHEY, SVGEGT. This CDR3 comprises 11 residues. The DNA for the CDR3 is TGTGCCAGTAGCGGGAGCTACGAGCAGTACTTC. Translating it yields CASSGSYEQYF.

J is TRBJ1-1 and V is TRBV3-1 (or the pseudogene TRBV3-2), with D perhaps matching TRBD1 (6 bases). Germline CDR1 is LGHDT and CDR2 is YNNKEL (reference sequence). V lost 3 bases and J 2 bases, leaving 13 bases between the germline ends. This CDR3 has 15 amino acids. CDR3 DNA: TGTGCCAGCAGCCACCACATAGGGGGTAACACTGAAGCTTTCTTT. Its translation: CASSHHIGGNTEAFF.

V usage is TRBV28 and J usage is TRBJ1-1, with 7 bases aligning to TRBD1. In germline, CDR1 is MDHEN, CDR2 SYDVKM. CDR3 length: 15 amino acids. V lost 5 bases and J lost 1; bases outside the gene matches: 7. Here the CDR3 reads CASSVTGTANTEAFF. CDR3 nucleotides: TGTGCCAGCAGTGTTACCGGGACAGCGAACACTGAAGCTTTCTTT.

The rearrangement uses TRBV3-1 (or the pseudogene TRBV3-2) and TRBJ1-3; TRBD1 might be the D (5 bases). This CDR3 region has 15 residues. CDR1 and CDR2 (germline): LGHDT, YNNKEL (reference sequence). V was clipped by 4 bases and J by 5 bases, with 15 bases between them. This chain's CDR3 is CASSPGYRGRNTIYF. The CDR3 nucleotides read TGTGCCAGCAGCCCAGGTTACCGGGGGAGAAACACCATATATTTT.

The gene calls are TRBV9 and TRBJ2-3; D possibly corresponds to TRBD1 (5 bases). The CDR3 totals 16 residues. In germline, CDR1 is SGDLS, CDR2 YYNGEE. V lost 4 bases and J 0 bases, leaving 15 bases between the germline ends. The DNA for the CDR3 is TGTGCCAGCAGCCCACTGACAGTACAAAGCACAGATACGCAGTATTTT. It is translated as CASSPLTVQSTDTQYF.

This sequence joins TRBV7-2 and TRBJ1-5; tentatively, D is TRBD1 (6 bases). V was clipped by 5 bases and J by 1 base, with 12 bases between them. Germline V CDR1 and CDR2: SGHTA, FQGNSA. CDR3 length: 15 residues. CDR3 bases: TGTGCCAGCAGCCCGAGGACAGAAAGCAATCAGCCCCAGCATTTT. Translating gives CASSPRTESNQPQHF. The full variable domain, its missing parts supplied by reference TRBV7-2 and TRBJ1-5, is GAGVSQSPSNKVTEKGKDVELRCDPISGHTALYWYRQSLGQGLEFLIYFQGNSAPDKSGLPSDRFSAERTGGSVSTLTIQRTQQEDSAVYLCASSPRTESNQPQHFGDGTRLSIL.

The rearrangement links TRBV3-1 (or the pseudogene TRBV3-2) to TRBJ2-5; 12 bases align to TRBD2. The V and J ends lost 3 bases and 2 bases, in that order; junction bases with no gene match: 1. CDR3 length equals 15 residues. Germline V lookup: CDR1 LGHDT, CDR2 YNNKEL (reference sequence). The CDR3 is CASSQGLAGQETQYF. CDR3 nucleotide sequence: TGTGCCAGCAGCCAGGGACTAGCGGGTCAAGAGACCCAGTACTTC.

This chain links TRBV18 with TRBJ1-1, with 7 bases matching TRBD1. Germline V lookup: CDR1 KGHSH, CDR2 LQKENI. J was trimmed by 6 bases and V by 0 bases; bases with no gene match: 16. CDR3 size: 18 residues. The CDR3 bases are TGTGCCAGCTCACCACCAAACCCAACGGACAGGCGAGGCGCTGAAGCTTTCTTT. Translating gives CASSPPNPTDRRGAEAFF.

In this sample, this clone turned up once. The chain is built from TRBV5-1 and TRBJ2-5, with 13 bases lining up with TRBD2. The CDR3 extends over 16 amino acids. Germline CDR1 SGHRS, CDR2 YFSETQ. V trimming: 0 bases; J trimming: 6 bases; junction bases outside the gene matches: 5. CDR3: CASSLAQGLAGKTQYF. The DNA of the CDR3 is TGCGCCAGCAGCTTGGCCCAGGGACTAGCGGGGAAGACCCAGTACTTC.

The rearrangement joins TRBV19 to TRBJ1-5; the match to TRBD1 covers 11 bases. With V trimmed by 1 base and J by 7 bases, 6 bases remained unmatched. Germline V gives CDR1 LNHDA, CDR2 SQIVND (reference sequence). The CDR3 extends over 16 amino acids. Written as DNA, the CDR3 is TGTGCCAGTAGTATAGGGACAGGGGGCATATACCAGCCCCAGCATTTT. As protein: CASSIGTGGIYQPQHF. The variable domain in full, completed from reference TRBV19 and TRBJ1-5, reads DGGITQSPKYLFRKEGQNVTLSCEQNLNHDAMYWYRQDPGQGLRLIYYSQIVNDFQKGDIAEGYSVSREKKESFPLTVTSAQKNPTAFYLCASSIGTGGIYQPQHFGDGTRLSIL.

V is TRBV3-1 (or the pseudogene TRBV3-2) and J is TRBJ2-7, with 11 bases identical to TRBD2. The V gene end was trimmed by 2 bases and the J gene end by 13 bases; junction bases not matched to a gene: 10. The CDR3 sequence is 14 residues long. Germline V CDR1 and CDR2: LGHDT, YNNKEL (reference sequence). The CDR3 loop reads CASSQQLAGAGLYF. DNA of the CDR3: TGTGCCAGCAGCCAACAACTAGCGGGAGCCGGCTTATACTTC.

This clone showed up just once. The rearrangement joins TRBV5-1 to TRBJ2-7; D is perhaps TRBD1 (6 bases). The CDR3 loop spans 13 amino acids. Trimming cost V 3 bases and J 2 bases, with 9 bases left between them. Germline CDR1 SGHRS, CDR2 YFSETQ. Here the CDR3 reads CASSWDTTYEQYF. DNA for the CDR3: TGCGCCAGCAGCTGGGACACCACCTACGAGCAGTACTTC.

The CDR3 coding sequence is TGTGCCAGCAGCTTAAGGGGCGGGGGGGCCGTCTACGAGCAGTACTTC. Its translation is CASSLRGGGAVYEQYF. The chain joins TRBV7-2 to TRBJ2-7; 9 bases map to TRBD2. The V gene's germline CDR1 is SGHTA and CDR2 FQGNSA. The V gene end was trimmed by 2 bases and the J gene end by 3 bases; junction bases not matched to a gene: 8. The CDR3 spans 16 residues.

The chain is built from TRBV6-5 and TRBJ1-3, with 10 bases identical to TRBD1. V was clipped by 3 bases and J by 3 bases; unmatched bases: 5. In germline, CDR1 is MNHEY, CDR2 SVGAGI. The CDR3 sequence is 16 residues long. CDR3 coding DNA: TGTGCCAGCAGTTATGGGACAGGGGTGGGTGGAAACACCATATATTTT. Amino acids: CASSYGTGVGGNTIYF.

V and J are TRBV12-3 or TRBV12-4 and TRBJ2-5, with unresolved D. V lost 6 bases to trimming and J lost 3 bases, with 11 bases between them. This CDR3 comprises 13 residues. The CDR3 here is CASSDILEETQYF. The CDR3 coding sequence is TGTGCCAGCAGCGACATCTTGGAAGAGACCCAGTACTTC.

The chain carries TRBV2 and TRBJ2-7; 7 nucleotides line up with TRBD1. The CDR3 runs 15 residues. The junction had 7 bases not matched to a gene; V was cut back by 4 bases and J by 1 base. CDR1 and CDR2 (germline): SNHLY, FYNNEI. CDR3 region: CASSADRWDSYEQYF. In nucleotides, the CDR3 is TGTGCCAGCAGTGCGGACAGGTGGGATTCCTACGAGCAGTACTTC.

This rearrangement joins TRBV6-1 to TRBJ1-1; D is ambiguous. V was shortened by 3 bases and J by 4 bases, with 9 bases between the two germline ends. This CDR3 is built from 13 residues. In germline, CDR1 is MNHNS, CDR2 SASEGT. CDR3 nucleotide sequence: TGTGCCAGCAGTGACCGACGGGGCACTGAAGCTTTCTTT. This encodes CASSDRRGTEAFF.

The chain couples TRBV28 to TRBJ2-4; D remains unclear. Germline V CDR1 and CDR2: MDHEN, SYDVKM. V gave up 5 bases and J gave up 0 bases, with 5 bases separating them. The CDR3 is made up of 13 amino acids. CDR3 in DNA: TGTGCCAGCAGTCCGTTAGCCAAAAACATTCAGTACTTC. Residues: CASSPLAKNIQYF. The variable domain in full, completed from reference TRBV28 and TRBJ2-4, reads DVKVTQSSRYLVKRTGEKVFLECVQDMDHENMFWYRQDPGLGLRLIYFSYDVKMKEKGDIPEGYSVSREKKERFSLILESASTNQTSMYLCASSPLAKNIQYFGAGTRLSVL.

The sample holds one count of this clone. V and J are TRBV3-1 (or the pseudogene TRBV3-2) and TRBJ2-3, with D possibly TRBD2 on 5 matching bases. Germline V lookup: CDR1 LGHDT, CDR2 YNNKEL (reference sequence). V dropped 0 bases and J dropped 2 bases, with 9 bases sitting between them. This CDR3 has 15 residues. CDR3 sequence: CASSQDRLATDTQYF. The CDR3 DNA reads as TGTGCCAGCAGCCAAGATCGTCTAGCCACAGATACGCAGTATTTT.

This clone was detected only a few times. The CDR3 DNA reads TGCGCCAGCACTACCGGGACAGGGGGCACTGAAGCTTTCTTT. Its translation: CASTTGTGGTEAFF. This chain joins TRBV5-1 and TRBJ1-1, with 11 bases identical to TRBD1. From germline, CDR1 is SGHRS and CDR2 YFSETQ. The CDR3 sequence is 14 residues long. The V segment lost 6 bases and the J segment 4 bases; nucleotides outside the gene matches: 5.

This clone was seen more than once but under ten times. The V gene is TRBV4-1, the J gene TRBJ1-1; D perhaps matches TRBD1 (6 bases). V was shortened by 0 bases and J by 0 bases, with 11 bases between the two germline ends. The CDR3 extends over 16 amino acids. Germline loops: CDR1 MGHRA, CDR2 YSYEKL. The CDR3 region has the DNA TGCGCCAGCAGCCAAGACAGGGGATCTTTGAACACTGAAGCTTTCTTT. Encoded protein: CASSQDRGSLNTEAFF.